The 7 T cell receptor beta chains listed next were all sequenced from one sample in a study of blood T cell repertoires in COVID-19. Clones were sequenced by immunoSEQ multiplex PCR, and TCRdb holds only the in-frame ones, with some missing. The repertoire holds some 150,000 clones, with 80% to 90% as singletons. The sample comprised peripheral blood. Receptors originate from a woman in her fifties or sixties with active COVID-19.

The CDR3 nucleotides read TGTGCCAGCAGCCCGGGACTAGCCCTTTACAATGAGCAGTTCTTC. It encodes CASSPGLALYNEQFF. The chain uses TRBV7-9 and TRBJ2-1; 9 bases match TRBD2. The V segment lost 5 bases and the J segment 4 bases; nucleotides outside the gene matches: 6. The CDR3 is made up of 15 amino acids. CDR1 SEHNR and CDR2 FQNEAQ come from the germline V gene (reference sequence).

This rearrangement joins TRBV30 to TRBJ2-7; 9 nucleotides align to TRBD1. Germline lookup yields CDR1 GTSNPN and CDR2 SVGIG (reference sequence). The junction had 7 bases not matched to a gene; V was cut back by 4 bases and J by 0 bases. The CDR3 loop spans 15 amino acids. This chain's CDR3 is CAWTRTGANSYEQYF. Here the CDR3 DNA reads TGTGCCTGGACTCGGACAGGGGCGAACTCCTACGAGCAGTACTTC.

V gene TRBV28 combines with J gene TRBJ2-5, with 10 bases identical to TRBD1. From germline, CDR1 is MDHEN and CDR2 SYDVKM. The CDR3 is made up of 16 amino acids. V gave up 5 bases and J gave up 3 bases; unmatched junction bases: 9. The CDR3 DNA is TGTGCCAGCAGTGCATACCGGGACAGGGGTGAAGAGACCCAGTACTTC. Translating gives CASSAYRDRGEETQYF. Complete variable domain (other parts from reference TRBV28 and TRBJ2-5): DVKVTQSSRYLVKRTGEKVFLECVQDMDHENMFWYRQDPGLGLRLIYFSYDVKMKEKGDIPEGYSVSREKKERFSLILESASTNQTSMYLCASSAYRDRGEETQYFGPGTRLLVL.

The rearrangement joins TRBV28 to TRBJ2-2; perhaps TRBD2 as D (5 bases). Trimming shortened V by 5 bases and J by 15 bases, and 16 bases separated the two germline ends. This CDR3 has 12 residues. The germline gives CDR1 MDHEN, CDR2 SYDVKM. In DNA, the CDR3 is TGTGCCAGCAGTATTGAGCCGAGGGTGATGTTTTTT. This gives the protein CASSIEPRVMFF. Supplemented by reference TRBV28 and TRBJ2-2, the full variable domain reads DVKVTQSSRYLVKRTGEKVFLECVQDMDHENMFWYRQDPGLGLRLIYFSYDVKMKEKGDIPEGYSVSREKKERFSLILESASTNQTSMYLCASSIEPRVMFFGEGSRLTVL.

This clone was recorded only once. The chain is built from TRBV28 and TRBJ2-7; 7 positions agree with TRBD2. There are 14 residues in the CDR3. After removal of 4 bases from V and 0 bases from J, the junction contained 3 bases not matched to a gene. The germline CDR1 and CDR2 sequences are MDHEN and SYDVKM. As DNA, the CDR3 is TGTGCCAGCAGTTACCGGGACTACTCCTACGAGCAGTACTTC. It specifies CASSYRDYSYEQYF.

This chain uses TRBV29-1 with TRBJ1-1, with 11 bases matching TRBD1. The CDR3 has 13 amino acids. The junction had 8 bases not matched to a gene; V was cut back by 5 bases and J by 9 bases. In germline, CDR1 is SQVTM, CDR2 ANQGSEA. This CDR3 reads CSVRPGTGGKAFF. CDR3 DNA sequence: TGCAGCGTTAGACCCGGGACAGGGGGTAAAGCTTTCTTT.

J is TRBJ1-6 and V is TRBV7-2; 7 bases map to TRBD1. The V gene's germline CDR1 is SGHTA and CDR2 FQGNSA. J gave up 10 bases and V 5 bases, and 8 bases lay outside the gene matches. This CDR3 region has 14 residues. CDR3 sequence (DNA): TGTGCCAGCAGCACAGGGGCCCTCTCCTCACCCCTCCACTTT. Protein: CASSTGALSSPLHF.